The present entry profiles one TCR beta chain with its context. This clonotype was seen only once. The antigen this receptor binds is unknown. It has no much larger one-base neighbor in the sample; base qualities were not kept. One read alone lends weak support. This entry belongs to a study of T cells after yellow fever vaccination (dated 2019 in TCRdb). About the full investigation: The SMART-Seq v4 Ultra Low Input RNA kit was used to prepare libraries from fractions with low cell numbers. To follow T-cell clones before and after primary and booster YFV17D yellow fever vaccination, bulk TCR alpha and beta repertoires were sequenced over time. Two healthy male donors, one aged 18 to 29 and one aged 30 to 40 years, made up the cohort. Blood samples were taken at several timepoints before and after primary and secondary immunization, and bulk PBMC replicates and cell subsets were isolated.

General study outcomes and caveats: After the booster, most clones that had expanded after primary vaccination were detected again (around 97% of CD4 and around nine tenths of CD8), suggesting broad maintenance of memory. A small fraction of clonotypes appeared in both the CD4 and CD8 compartments, likely as a result of convergent recombination. Computational filtering was needed because FACS-sorted repertoires could contain abundant contaminating clonotypes from the bulk population. The secondary T-cell response was weaker than the primary response but faster, peaking on day 5 instead of day 15. Only two donors were included in the study, so the extent to which the findings can be generalized is limited.

Synthesis of TCR cDNA relied on 5'RACE template switching, a step that introduced a universal primer site along with unique molecular identifiers. Priming for cDNA synthesis came from both the TCR alpha and TCR beta constant segments. Libraries were amplified in two PCR steps, with sample barcodes and sequencing adapters added in the second step. Sequencing of the libraries was done on either Illumina HiSeq 2500 (2x100 bp) or NovaSeq (2x150 bp). For the original study's pipeline: Demultiplexing of reads and collapsing into UMI consensus sequences were performed with MIGEC, and V(D)J alignment was carried out with MiXCR. Clonotypes responding to the vaccine were identified with edgeR on replicate PBMC samples, with the criteria of FDR below 0.01 and a log2 fold change above 5 up to day 15. Each bulk clonotype was labeled CD4 or CD8 based on which sequenced repertoire, CD4 or CD8, contained the clonotype at higher abundance. In-frame beta chains were kept once TCRdb had trimmed the public reads at Q25 with fastp and called clones with MiXCR. A single entry per CDR3 protein holds the most common genes and DNA from its merged rows. TCRdb, not the authors, supplied the V and J calls. The sample table holds fewer than 650,000 distinct CDR3 sequences, of which 21% were seen once. Roughly 16% of the sample lies in the top ten.

The treatment or condition label of this sample denotes: live attenuated yellow fever vaccine strain. At each blood-draw timepoint, two biological replicates of bulk PBMCs were collected. PBMCs were isolated from peripheral blood using a standard Ficoll-Paque protocol. RNA was extracted with TriZol from bulk PBMCs, CD4 and CD8 fractions, and dextramer-positive and dextramer-negative fractions. The specimen was PBMCs, collected about 21 days after the first yellow fever vaccination. The receptor comes from a man between 18 and 29 years old who received the YFV17D yellow fever vaccine.

DNA sequence: TGCGCCAGCAGCCCAGACCCCTTATCCTATAATTCACCCCTCCACTTT. Translated, it gives CASSPDPLSYNSPLHF. In this chain, TRBV4-3 is recombined with TRBJ1-6; no D gene call is confident. The CDR3 measures 16 amino acids from cysteine to phenylalanine. The read is trimmed to its CDR3 DNA, 48 bases read in frame from base 1. At the junction V is shortened by 4 bases and J by 1 base, with 11 bases in between. CDR1 and CDR2 are drawn from the germline V gene: LGHNA, YSLEER.